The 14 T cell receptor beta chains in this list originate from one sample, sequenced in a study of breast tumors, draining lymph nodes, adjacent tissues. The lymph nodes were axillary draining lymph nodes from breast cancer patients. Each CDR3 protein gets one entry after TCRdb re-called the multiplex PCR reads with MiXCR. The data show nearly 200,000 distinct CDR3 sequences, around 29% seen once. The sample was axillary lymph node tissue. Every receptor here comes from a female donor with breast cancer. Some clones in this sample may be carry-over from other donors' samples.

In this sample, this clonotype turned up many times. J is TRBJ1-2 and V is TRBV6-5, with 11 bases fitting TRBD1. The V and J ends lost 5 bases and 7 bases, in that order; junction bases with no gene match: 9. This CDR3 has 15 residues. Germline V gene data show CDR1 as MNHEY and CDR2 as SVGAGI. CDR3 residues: CASSPSDRGQFGYTF. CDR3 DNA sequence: TGTGCCAGCAGTCCCTCGGACAGGGGGCAGTTTGGCTACACCTTC.

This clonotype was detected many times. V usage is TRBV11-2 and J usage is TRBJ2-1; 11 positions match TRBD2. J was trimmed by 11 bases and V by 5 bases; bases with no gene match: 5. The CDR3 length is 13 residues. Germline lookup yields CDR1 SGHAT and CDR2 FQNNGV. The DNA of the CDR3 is TGTGCCAGCAGCCGTACTAGCGGGAGTCAGCAGTTCTTC. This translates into CASSRTSGSQQFF.

The CDR3 sequence is CASSTIRDRNTEAFF. The CDR3 nucleotides are TGTGCCAGCAGCACAATCCGGGACAGGAACACTGAAGCTTTCTTT. This chain joins TRBV7-2 and TRBJ1-1; 7 bases agree with TRBD1. After removal of 5 bases from V and 1 base from J, the junction contained 7 bases not matched to a gene. This CDR3 has 15 residues. Germline-derived CDR1 and CDR2 are SGHTA and FQGNSA. The complete variable domain, with remaining parts taken from reference TRBV7-2 and TRBJ1-1, reads GAGVSQSPSNKVTEKGKDVELRCDPISGHTALYWYRQSLGQGLEFLIYFQGNSAPDKSGLPSDRFSAERTGGSVSTLTIQRTQQEDSAVYLCASSTIRDRNTEAFFGQGTRLTVV.

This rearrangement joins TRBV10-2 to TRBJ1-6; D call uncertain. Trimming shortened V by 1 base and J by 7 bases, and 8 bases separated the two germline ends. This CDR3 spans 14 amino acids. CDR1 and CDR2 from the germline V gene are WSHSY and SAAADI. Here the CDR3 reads CASSELAGNSPLHF. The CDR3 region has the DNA TGCGCCAGCAGTGAGTTGGCGGGGAATTCACCCCTCCACTTT.

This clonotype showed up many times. CDR3 nucleotides: TGTGCCAGCAGCCCCCCCGGACAGTTAGGAAACACCATATATTTT. Translation gives CASSPPGQLGNTIYF. The V call is TRBV7-9, the J call TRBJ1-3, with TRBD1 as a possible D gene (6 bases). Per germline, CDR1 SEHNR and CDR2 FQNEAQ (reference sequence). The V and J ends lost 5 bases and 4 bases respectively, with 15 bases between them. The CDR3 has 15 amino acids.

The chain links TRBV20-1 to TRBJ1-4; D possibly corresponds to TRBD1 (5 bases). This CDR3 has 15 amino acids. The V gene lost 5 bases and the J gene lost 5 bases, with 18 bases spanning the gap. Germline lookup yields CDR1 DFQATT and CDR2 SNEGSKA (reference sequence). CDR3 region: CSAEGLAHYNEKLFF. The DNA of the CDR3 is TGCAGTGCTGAGGGGCTAGCGCACTACAATGAAAAACTGTTTTTT.

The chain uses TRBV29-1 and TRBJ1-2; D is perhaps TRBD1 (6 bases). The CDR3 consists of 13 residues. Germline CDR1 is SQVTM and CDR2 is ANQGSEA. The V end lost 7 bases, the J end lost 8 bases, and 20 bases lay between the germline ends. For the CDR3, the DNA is TGCAGCGCCGGCCCCACAGGGAAGAAAGGCTACACCTTC. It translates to CSAGPTGKKGYTF.

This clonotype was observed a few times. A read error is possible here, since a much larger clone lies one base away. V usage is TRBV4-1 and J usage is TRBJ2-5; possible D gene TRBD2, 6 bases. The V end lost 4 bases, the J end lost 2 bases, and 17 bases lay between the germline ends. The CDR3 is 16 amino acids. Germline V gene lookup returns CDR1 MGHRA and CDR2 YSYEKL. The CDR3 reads CASSRAVGSTQETQYF. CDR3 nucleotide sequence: TGCGCCAGCAGCCGGGCCGTCGGGAGCACACAAGAGACCCAGTACTTC.

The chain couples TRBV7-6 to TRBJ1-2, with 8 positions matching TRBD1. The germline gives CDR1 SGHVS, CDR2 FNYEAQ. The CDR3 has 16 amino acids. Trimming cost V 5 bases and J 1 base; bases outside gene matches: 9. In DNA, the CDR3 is TGTGCCAGCAGCCCCGGGACAGGATTACTTAACTATGGCTACACCTTC. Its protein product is CASSPGTGLLNYGYTF.

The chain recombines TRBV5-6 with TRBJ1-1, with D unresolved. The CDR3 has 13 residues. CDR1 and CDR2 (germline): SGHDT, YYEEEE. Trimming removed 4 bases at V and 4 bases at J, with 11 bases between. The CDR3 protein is CASSVTLGTEAFF. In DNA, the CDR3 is TGTGCCAGCAGCGTGACACTGGGCACTGAAGCTTTCTTT.

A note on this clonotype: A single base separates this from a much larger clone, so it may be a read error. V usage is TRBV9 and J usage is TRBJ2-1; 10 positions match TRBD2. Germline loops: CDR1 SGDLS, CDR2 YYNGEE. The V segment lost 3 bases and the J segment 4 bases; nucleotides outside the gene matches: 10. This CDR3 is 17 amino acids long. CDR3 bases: TGTGCCAGCAGCGAGGGACTAGCGCCATTGTCGTACAATGAGCAGTTCTTC. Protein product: CASSEGLAPLSYNEQFF.

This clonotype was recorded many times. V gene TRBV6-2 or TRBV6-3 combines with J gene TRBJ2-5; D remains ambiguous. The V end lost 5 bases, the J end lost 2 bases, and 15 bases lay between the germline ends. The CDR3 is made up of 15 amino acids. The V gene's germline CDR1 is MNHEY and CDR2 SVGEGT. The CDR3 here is CASSHRVGLQETQYF. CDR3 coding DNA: TGTGCCAGCAGTCACCGTGTAGGTTTACAAGAGACCCAGTACTTC.

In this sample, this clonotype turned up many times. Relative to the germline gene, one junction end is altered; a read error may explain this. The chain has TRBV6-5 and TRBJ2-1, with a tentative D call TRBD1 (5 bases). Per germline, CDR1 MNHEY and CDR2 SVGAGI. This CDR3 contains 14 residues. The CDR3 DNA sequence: TGTGCCAGCAGTCACTCGCCACAGGTTGGAGAGCAGTTCTTC. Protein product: CASSHSPQVGEQFF.

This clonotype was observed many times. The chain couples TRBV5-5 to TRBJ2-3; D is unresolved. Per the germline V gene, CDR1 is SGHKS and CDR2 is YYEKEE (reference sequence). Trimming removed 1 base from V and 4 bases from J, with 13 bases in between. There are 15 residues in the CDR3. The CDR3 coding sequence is TGTGCCAGCAGCTTGTCCACGGCCAAGTCAGATACGCAGTATTTT. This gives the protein CASSLSTAKSDTQYF.